By its share, the clone carrying this TCR beta chain is medium-sized. Its matching antigen is unknown. Germline CDR1 and CDR2: LNHDA and SQIVND (reference sequence). The CDR3 totals 13 residues. V was trimmed by 2 bases and J by 3 bases, leaving 7 bases between them. The sample originates from a study of PD-1 blockade in classical Hodgkin lymphoma. Study observations and caveats: Patients newly diagnosed and complete responders had comparable baseline diversity. Diminished baseline TCR diversity has been reported in newly diagnosed patients relative to healthy donors. Causes of the repertoire differences remain undefined, possibly disease activity or prior therapy. Exclusion removed patients who began nivolumab under 1 year after ASCT.

Clones were read by immunoSEQ multiplex PCR, and TCRdb kept only the in-frame ones, dropping some. The sample carries thousands of clones, about 76% recorded once. Relapse was seen in all patients after autologous stem cell transplantation, and brentuximab vedotin exposure was variable. The sequenced sample was peripheral blood mononuclear cells (PBMCs), obtained before the second cycle of nivolumab. This clonotype was obtained from a human donor with classical Hodgkin lymphoma. The V call is TRBV19, the J call TRBJ1-1; no firm D call. The CDR3: CASSIKTDTEAFF. In DNA form, the CDR3 reads TGTGCCAGTAGTATAAAGACTGACACTGAAGCTTTCTTT.